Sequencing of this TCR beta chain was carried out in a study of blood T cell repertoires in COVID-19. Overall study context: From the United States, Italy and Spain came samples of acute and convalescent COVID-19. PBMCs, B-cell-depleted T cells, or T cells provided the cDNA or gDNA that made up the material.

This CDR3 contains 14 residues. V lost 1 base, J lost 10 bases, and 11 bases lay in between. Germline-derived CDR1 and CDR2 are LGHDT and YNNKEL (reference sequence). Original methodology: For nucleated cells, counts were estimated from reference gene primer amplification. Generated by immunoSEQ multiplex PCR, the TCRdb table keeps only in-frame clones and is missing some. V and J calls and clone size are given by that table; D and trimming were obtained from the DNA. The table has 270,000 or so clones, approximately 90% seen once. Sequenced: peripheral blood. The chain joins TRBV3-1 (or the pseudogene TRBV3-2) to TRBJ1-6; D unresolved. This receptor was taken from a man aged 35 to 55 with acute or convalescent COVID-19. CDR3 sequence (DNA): TGTGCCAGCAGCCAAGGAGGCACGGGATCACCCCTCCACTTT. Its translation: CASSQGGTGSPLHF.